Included here is one T cell receptor (beta chain) sequence, with context. These data originate in a study of cytomegalovirus exposure and HLA in healthy donors. Germline CDR1 SNHLY, CDR2 FYNNEI. Trimming shortened V by 7 bases and J by 1 base, and 10 bases separated the two germline ends. This CDR3 has 14 amino acids. PCR used 60 Vbeta primers and 13 Jbeta primers. Sequencing used immunoSEQ multiplex PCR; TCRdb keeps in-frame clones, though not all of them. This repertoire shows 150,000 or so clones, around 75% found once; its top ten account for over 6%. The TCR sequence derives from a young man in good health and CMV-seronegative. V and J are TRBV2 and TRBJ2-2; D gene ambiguous. Sequencing was performed on PBMCs. This CDR3 reads CASTRGVNTGELFF. DNA for the CDR3: TGTGCCAGCACCCGAGGCGTGAACACCGGGGAGCTGTTTTTT.